The 9 T cell receptor beta chains below all came from one sample that was sequenced in a study of T-cell reconstitution after alpha-beta-depleted transplantation in children. Preparation of the TCRbeta library involved a method that used unique molecular identifiers. Using its own MiXCR run on the PCR reads, TCRdb lists one record per CDR3 protein. This sample carries roughly 420,000 distinct CDR3 sequences, about 16% of them seen once, and the ten largest clones take roughly 29%. This specimen was PBMCs, mostly from graft donor cells, taken 360 days after TCRalphabeta/CD19-depleted stem cell transplant. The source of these receptors is a boy under two years old who had a stem cell transplant for Wiskott-Aldrich syndrome, so the T cells may come from the graft donor.

This rearrangement joins TRBV6-1 to TRBJ2-1; a weak D match, TRBD1 (6 bases). V lost 6 bases and J 0 bases, leaving 12 bases between the germline ends. The CDR3 has 15 amino acids. Per germline, CDR1 MNHNS and CDR2 SASEGT. For the CDR3, the DNA is TGTGCCAGCAGCCGGACAGAGACCTCCTACAATGAGCAGTTCTTC. Translated, it gives CASSRTETSYNEQFF.

This clonotype occurred a few times. The chain has TRBV9 and TRBJ2-3; D is unclear. Germline lookup yields CDR1 SGDLS and CDR2 YYNGEE. Trimming took 4 bases from V and 0 from J, leaving 15 bases between them. CDR3 length equals 16 residues. CDR3 in amino acids: CASSTEPIPSTDTQYF. CDR3 DNA sequence: TGTGCCAGCAGCACTGAGCCTATTCCGAGCACAGATACGCAGTATTTT. Full variable domain (outside the CDR3, taken from reference TRBV9 and TRBJ2-3): DSGVTQTPKHLITATGQRVTLRCSPRSGDLSVYWYQQSLDQGLQFLIQYYNGEERAKGNILERFSAQQFPDLHSELNLSSLELGDSALYFCASSTEPIPSTDTQYFGPGTRLTVL.

This clonotype was counted ten times or more. The chain couples TRBV12-3 or TRBV12-4 to TRBJ2-7; TRBD1 is a possible D gene (5 bases). CDR3 length equals 15 residues. Deletions cut 5 bases from V and 0 bases from J, with 14 bases between. CDR3 in amino acids: CASSRPGKGSYEQYF. The DNA of the CDR3 is TGTGCCAGCAGTCGGCCAGGGAAGGGCTCCTACGAGCAGTACTTC.

V and J are TRBV29-1 and TRBJ2-1; TRBD1 matches 7 bases. This CDR3 is 14 amino acids long. Losses at the gene ends were 8 bases for V and 6 bases for J; bases not matched to a gene: 13. Germline V gene sequence: CDR1 SQVTM, CDR2 ANQGSEA. The CDR3: CSIGQDLTLNEQFF. As DNA, the CDR3 is TGCAGCATAGGACAGGATTTAACCCTCAATGAGCAGTTCTTC.

This clonotype was found a few times. V usage is TRBV20-1 and J usage is TRBJ2-5; D remains ambiguous. This CDR3 has 15 residues. Trimming shortened V by 3 bases and J by 2 bases, and 16 bases separated the two germline ends. Germline V gene lookup returns CDR1 DFQATT and CDR2 SNEGSKA (reference sequence). The CDR3 region has the DNA TGCAGTGCTAGCGTGTTCGGCCTTCCACAAGAGACCCAGTACTTC. Amino acid sequence: CSASVFGLPQETQYF.

This clonotype was found a few times. This chain uses TRBV11-3 with TRBJ2-6; no clear D. Trimming removed 1 base at V and 2 bases at J, with 3 bases between. The germline V gene has CDR1 SGHNT and CDR2 YENEEA. The CDR3 is 14 amino acids. The CDR3, as DNA: TGTGCCAGCAGCTTAGGGACTGGGGCCAACGTCCTGACTTTC. This translates into CASSLGTGANVLTF.

The V and J genes are TRBV12-3 or TRBV12-4 and TRBJ2-3; D not certain. The CDR3 length is 15 residues. With 4 bases removed from V and 0 bases from J, the gap between germline ends came to 11 bases. CDR3 sequence reads: CASSSRLASTDTQYF. CDR3 sequence (DNA): TGTGCCAGCAGTTCACGACTGGCTAGCACAGATACGCAGTATTTT.

This clonotype was found a few times. This sequence joins TRBV27 and TRBJ2-1, with 9 bases matching TRBD2. CDR3 length: 15 amino acids. Germline CDR1 and CDR2: MNHEY and SMNVEV (reference sequence). V lost 4 bases, J lost 5 bases, and 6 bases stayed unmatched. Written as DNA, the CDR3 is TGTGCCAGCAGTTCCGCGGGGGGGACGGACAATGAGCAGTTCTTC. Translated, it gives CASSSAGGTDNEQFF.

This chain uses TRBV20-1 with TRBJ2-3; 10 bases align to TRBD1. Germline lookup yields CDR1 DFQATT and CDR2 SNEGSKA (reference sequence). This CDR3 is built from 14 residues. DNA of the CDR3: TGCGGAGTTTTACCGGGACAGGGGTTAGATACGCAGTATTTT. Translated, it gives CGVLPGQGLDTQYF.